The 29 T cell receptor beta chains presented below share a single source sample, sequenced in a study of cytotoxic CD8 clonotypes in ibrutinib-treated CLL. TCRdb's table, derived via immunoSEQ multiplex PCR, lists solely in-frame clones and lacks some. The repertoire holds more than 200,000 clones, with around 70% as singletons. The material sequenced was PBMCs, taken after 24 months of ibrutinib treatment. These receptors all come from a human donor with chronic lymphocytic leukemia.

This chain joins TRBV11-2 and TRBJ2-7; TRBD1 matches 7 bases. This CDR3 comprises 15 residues. V shed 0 bases, J shed 1 base, and the junction held 3 bases outside the gene matches. Per germline, CDR1 SGHAT and CDR2 FQNNGV. The CDR3 DNA reads TGTGCCAGCAGCTTAGATCCGGGACAGTCCTACGAGCAGTACTTC. This translates into CASSLDPGQSYEQYF.

The chain's CDR3 is CASSGTGTSGRAVWADTQYF. CDR3 bases: TGTGCCAGCAGCGGGACCGGGACTAGCGGGAGGGCCGTTTGGGCAGATACGCAGTATTTT. V gene TRBV9 combines with J gene TRBJ2-3; 16 nucleotides match TRBD2. CDR3 size: 20 residues. Germline-derived CDR1 and CDR2 are SGDLS and YYNGEE. V shed 3 bases, J shed 4 bases, and the junction held 14 bases outside the gene matches.

The gene calls are TRBV7-2 and TRBJ2-5; 8 bases are a match to TRBD1. Per germline, CDR1 SGHTA and CDR2 FQGNSA. The CDR3 has 15 residues. V was pared by 5 bases and J by 2 bases, with 7 bases of the junction left unmatched. In DNA form, the CDR3 reads TGTGCCAGCAGCCGGGGGACAGGATCACAAGAGACCCAGTACTTC. Translating it yields CASSRGTGSQETQYF.

This rearrangement joins TRBV6-1 to TRBJ2-7, with 11 nucleotides matching TRBD2. The trim removed 3 bases at V and 3 bases at J, leaving 7 bases unmatched. The germline V gene has CDR1 MNHNS and CDR2 SASEGT. The CDR3 totals 16 residues. CDR3 in DNA: TGTGCCAGCAGTGATCTTGGGACTAGCGGAGACTACGAGCAGTACTTC. Its translation is CASSDLGTSGDYEQYF.

This clone was seen a few times. The CDR3 loop reads CAISELVNSPGEQYF. In DNA, the CDR3 is TGTGCCATCAGTGAGTTGGTTAACAGTCCCGGCGAGCAGTACTTC. The V and J genes are TRBV10-3 and TRBJ2-7; D is unclear. V was cut by 1 base and J by 6 bases, with 16 bases left in between. Germline V lookup: CDR1 ENHRY, CDR2 SYGVKD. The CDR3 is 15 residues long.

This clone was recorded a few times. The chain joins TRBV4-2 to TRBJ1-2, with D perhaps matching TRBD1 (6 bases). V gave up 4 bases and J gave up 3 bases, with 30 bases separating them. The CDR3 runs 20 residues. The germline CDR1 and CDR2 sequences are LGHNA and YNFKEQ. CDR3 sequence reads: CASSPRGFIDRKGRDYGYTF. As DNA, the CDR3 is TGTGCCAGCAGCCCCAGGGGCTTCATCGACAGGAAGGGACGTGACTATGGCTACACCTTC.

The CDR3 sequence: CASSPINEQYF. Written as DNA, the CDR3 is TGTGCCAGCAGCCCAATTAACGAGCAGTACTTC. The chain employs TRBV7-8 and TRBJ2-7; D ambiguous. The CDR3 has 11 residues. Per germline, CDR1 SGHVS and CDR2 FQNEAQ. V was trimmed by 5 bases and J by 5 bases, leaving 7 bases between them.

The chain uses TRBV5-4 and TRBJ2-7; the D gene could be TRBD1 or TRBD2 (5 bases each). V was clipped by 4 bases and J by 5 bases, with 19 bases between them. Germline CDR1 SGHNT, CDR2 YYREEE (reference sequence). There are 15 residues in the CDR3. The CDR3 DNA is TGTGCCAGCAGCGCAGAGGGGACCTCGAGGAACGAGCAGTACTTC. Protein: CASSAEGTSRNEQYF.

About this clone itself: In the same sample, other DNA sequences code for this CDR3. The J gene is TRBJ1-2, the V gene TRBV5-4; D is unresolved. Per the germline V gene, CDR1 is SGHNT and CDR2 is YYREEE (reference sequence). The CDR3 consists of 13 residues. V lost 0 bases and J lost 3, with 6 bases in between. DNA of the CDR3: TGTGCCAGCAGCTTGGAGGCAGACTATGGCTACACCTTC. Protein: CASSLEADYGYTF.

The chain employs TRBV30 and TRBJ2-1; tentative D call: TRBD1 (6 bases). This CDR3 spans 13 amino acids. Germline assignment: CDR1 GTSNPN and CDR2 SVGIG (reference sequence). Trimming pared 8 bases from V and 5 bases from J, leaving 16 bases between. For the CDR3, the DNA is TGTGCCGCAAATCAGGGGCTAAACAATGAGCAGTTCTTC. It encodes CAANQGLNNEQFF. The entire variable domain, with the rest obtained from reference TRBV30 and TRBJ2-1, is as follows: SQTIHQWPATLVQPVGSPLSLECTVEGTSNPNLYWYRQAAGRGLQLLFYSVGIGQISSEVPQNLSASRPQDRQFILSSKKLLLSDSGFYLCAANQGLNNEQFFGPGTRLTVL.

In its sample, this clone was seen a few times. The chain couples TRBV28 to TRBJ1-2; TRBD1 might be the D (6 bases). CDR3 size: 13 residues. Germline V gene sequence: CDR1 MDHEN, CDR2 SYDVKM. V shed 4 bases and J shed 6 bases, with 12 bases lying between them. CDR3 nucleotides: TGTGCCAGCAGTTCGGCAGGGGTGGATGGCTACACCTTC. Translated: CASSSAGVDGYTF.

This clone came up once. This chain uses TRBV11-2 with TRBJ2-5, with 8 bases that match TRBD2. The CDR3 runs 17 residues. V lost 1 base to trimming and J lost 3 bases; unmatched junction nucleotides: 10. The germline V gene encodes CDR1 SGHAT and CDR2 FQNNGV. The DNA of the CDR3 is TGTGCCAGCAGCTTAGTGTTTAGTTTCGGGGGGGAAGAGACCCAGTACTTC. Translated: CASSLVFSFGGEETQYF.

The V call is TRBV5-1, the J call TRBJ2-7; TRBD2 might be the D (5 bases). V lost 2 bases, J lost 4 bases, and 13 bases lay in between. The CDR3 extends over 14 amino acids. CDR1 is SGHRS, CDR2 YFSETQ, per germline. CDR3 residues: CASSLEGSPYEQYF. The DNA of the CDR3 is TGCGCCAGCAGCTTAGAGGGTTCACCATACGAGCAGTACTTC.

This clone was seen only a few times. The chain is built from TRBV2 and TRBJ1-3; D remains ambiguous. Trimming shortened V by 4 bases and J by 2 bases, and 15 bases separated the two germline ends. The CDR3 length is 16 residues. From germline, CDR1 is SNHLY and CDR2 FYNNEI. CDR3 DNA: TGTGCCAGCAGTGGACGGACGGCAAATACTGGAAACACCATATATTTT. The encoded protein is CASSGRTANTGNTIYF.

The J gene is TRBJ2-3, the V gene TRBV11-3; 7 positions agree with TRBD1. CDR3 length: 18 amino acids. The J segment lost 0 bases and the V segment lost 4 bases, leaving 13 bases of the junction unmatched. Germline V CDR1 and CDR2: SGHNT, YENEEA. The CDR3: CASSSNRGGRSSTDTQYF. CDR3 bases: TGTGCCAGCAGCTCCAACAGGGGTGGGCGATCTAGCACAGATACGCAGTATTTT.

This chain links TRBV7-3 with TRBJ2-3; D is unclear. V was shortened by 4 bases and J by 1 base, with 6 bases between the two germline ends. Germline CDR1 reads SGHTA; CDR2 reads FQGTGA. CDR3 length: 13 amino acids. CDR3 amino acids: CASSSQGTDTQYF. CDR3 nucleotides: TGTGCCAGCAGCTCCCAAGGCACAGATACGCAGTATTTT.

The genes are TRBV7-9 and TRBJ2-1; tentative D call: TRBD2 (5 bases). Germline V gene lookup returns CDR1 SEHNR and CDR2 FQNEAQ (reference sequence). The CDR3 contains 12 residues. The germline V and J ends were trimmed by 4 bases and 6 bases, with 7 bases remaining between them. The CDR3 protein is CASSSTSNEQFF. CDR3 nucleotide sequence: TGTGCCAGCAGCTCCACTAGCAATGAGCAGTTCTTC. The complete variable domain, with remaining parts taken from reference TRBV7-9 and TRBJ2-1, reads DTGVSQNPRHKITKRGQNVTFRCDPISEHNRLYWYRQTLGQGPEFLTYFQNEAQLEKSRLLSDRFSAERPKGSFSTLEIQRTEQGDSAMYLCASSSTSNEQFFGPGTRLTVL.

This clone has only one observation. One junction end disagrees with the germline gene, perhaps due to a read error. V usage is TRBV7-7 and J usage is TRBJ2-7; 7 bases match TRBD1. The CDR3 runs to 14 residues. Germline V gives CDR1 SSHAT, CDR2 FNYEAQ (reference sequence). This CDR3 is CASSQTGSTHEQYF. CDR3 coding DNA: TGTGCTAGCAGCCAGACAGGGTCGACACACGAGCAGTACTTC. The full variable domain, in which reference TRBV7-7 and TRBJ2-7 provide the parts outside the CDR3, is GAGVSQSPRYKVTKRGQDVTLRCDPISSHATLYWYQQALGQGPEFLTYFNYEAQPDKSGLPSDRFSAERPEGSISTLTIQRTEQRDSAMYRCASSQTGSTHEQYFGPGTRLTVT.

The chain is built from TRBV19 and TRBJ2-3, with a tentative D call TRBD1 (6 bases). Germline-derived CDR1 and CDR2 are LNHDA and SQIVND (reference sequence). The V end was cut by 4 bases, the J end by 0 bases, with 8 bases between. This CDR3 contains 14 residues. The CDR3 bases are TGTGCCAGTAGTACAACAGGGAGCACAGATACGCAGTATTTT. Amino acids: CASSTTGSTDTQYF.

The chain has TRBV5-1 and TRBJ1-3; the D gene is possibly TRBD1 (6 bases). V was pared by 0 bases and J by 2 bases, with 15 bases between. This CDR3 has 17 amino acids. Germline V gives CDR1 SGHRS, CDR2 YFSETQ. The CDR3 DNA follows: TGCGCCAGCAGCTTGGTTCCCCCGGGGGGCACTGGAAACACCATATATTTT. It yields the protein CASSLVPPGGTGNTIYF.

This clone occurred a few times. The chain has TRBV9 and TRBJ2-3, with D perhaps matching TRBD2 (6 bases). This CDR3 has 15 residues. Trimming removed 4 bases from V and 0 bases from J, with 12 bases in between. Germline CDR1 SGDLS, CDR2 YYNGEE. This CDR3 is CASSQTSPSTDTQYF. The CDR3 region has the DNA TGTGCCAGCAGCCAAACTAGCCCCAGCACAGATACGCAGTATTTT.

The chain links TRBV28 to TRBJ2-3, with 9 bases matching TRBD2. The CDR3 totals 14 residues. J gave up 5 bases and V 6 bases, and 6 bases lay outside the gene matches. Germline loops: CDR1 MDHEN, CDR2 SYDVKM. CDR3 sequence (DNA): TGTGCCAGCAGCATAGCGGGAGAAGGAGATACGCAGTATTTT. Protein product: CASSIAGEGDTQYF.

The rearrangement links TRBV6-5 to TRBJ1-2, with D unclear. The CDR3 spans 13 residues. Germline V lookup: CDR1 MNHEY, CDR2 SVGAGI. V was pared by 7 bases and J by 4 bases, with 13 bases between. DNA for the CDR3: TGTGCCAGCACAAGAGACTTATCCTATGGCTACACCTTC. Translating it yields CASTRDLSYGYTF.

This chain links TRBV4-3 with TRBJ2-7, with D possibly matching TRBD2 (6 bases). Germline assignment: CDR1 LGHNA and CDR2 YSLEER. The CDR3 totals 16 residues. Deletions cut 5 bases from V and 7 bases from J, with 24 bases between. This chain's CDR3 is CASSDHRDSGVGEQYF. CDR3 nucleotide sequence: TGCGCCAGCAGCGATCACCGGGACTCCGGTGTAGGAGAGCAGTACTTC.

This sequence joins TRBV9 and TRBJ2-5; TRBD2 is a possible D gene (5 bases). This CDR3 region has 12 residues. CDR1 is SGDLS and CDR2 is YYNGEE in the germline V gene. V lost 4 bases and J 2 bases, leaving 6 bases between the germline ends. The CDR3 reads CASSREQETQYF. CDR3 coding DNA: TGTGCCAGCAGCCGGGAACAAGAGACCCAGTACTTC.

The CDR3 bases are TGTGCCAGCAGTGGGGTTTCATACGAGCAGTACTTC. It specifies CASSGVSYEQYF. V usage is TRBV28 and J usage is TRBJ2-7; D unresolved. Germline lookup yields CDR1 MDHEN and CDR2 SYDVKM. V lost 5 bases to trimming and J lost 4 bases, with 9 bases between them. The CDR3 length is 12 residues. The whole variable domain, filled in from reference TRBV28 and TRBJ2-7, reads DVKVTQSSRYLVKRTGEKVFLECVQDMDHENMFWYRQDPGLGLRLIYFSYDVKMKEKGDIPEGYSVSREKKERFSLILESASTNQTSMYLCASSGVSYEQYFGPGTRLTVT.

V gene TRBV2 combines with J gene TRBJ2-7; D is uncertain. The CDR3 loop spans 13 amino acids. With 4 bases removed from V and 4 bases from J, the gap between germline ends came to 11 bases. Germline V gene data show CDR1 as SNHLY and CDR2 as FYNNEI. CDR3 DNA: TGTGCCAGCAGTGGAGGCGGACCTTACGAGCAGTACTTC. This codes for CASSGGGPYEQYF.

The rearrangement joins TRBV4-2 to TRBJ1-1; D is perhaps TRBD1 (6 bases). V dropped 1 base and J dropped 4 bases, with 16 bases sitting between them. Per the germline V gene, CDR1 is LGHNA and CDR2 is YNFKEQ. The CDR3 has 16 residues. CDR3: CASSQVGGPVSTEAFF. In DNA, the CDR3 is TGTGCCAGCAGCCAAGTGGGGGGCCCAGTGAGCACTGAAGCTTTCTTT.

The rearrangement uses TRBV28 and TRBJ1-4; D unresolved. The CDR3 is made up of 14 amino acids. Germline V gene lookup returns CDR1 MDHEN and CDR2 SYDVKM. The ends were cut back, 6 bases at V and 5 bases at J, with 13 bases in the middle. This CDR3 reads CASRPGLANEKLFF. CDR3 bases: TGTGCCAGCAGACCGGGCCTCGCCAATGAAAAACTGTTTTTT.